This entry lists 22 T cell receptor beta chains sequenced from one sample in a study of technical replicates of blood from a few donors. TCRdb's table, derived via immunoSEQ multiplex PCR, lists solely in-frame clones and lacks some. Of some 74,000 clones in the sample, approximately 91% were seen once. Input material: T cells isolated from PBMCs. The receptors here all came from a human donor in good health.

The genes are TRBV7-2 and TRBJ2-1; 7 nucleotides line up with TRBD2. J gave up 4 bases and V 7 bases, and 7 bases lay outside the gene matches. The germline V gene encodes CDR1 SGHTA and CDR2 FQGNSA. The length of the CDR3 is 14 residues. CDR3 in DNA: TGTGCCAGCACCCTGCGGGAGAGTTACAATGAGCAGTTCTTC. This translates into CASTLRESYNEQFF.

The chain combines TRBV13 with TRBJ2-2; TRBD1 agrees at 8 bases. Germline CDR1 PRHDT, CDR2 FYEKMQ (reference sequence). This CDR3 is 15 amino acids long. The V segment lost 3 bases and the J segment 5 bases; nucleotides outside the gene matches: 5. The CDR3 spells CASSFTGGRTGELFF. CDR3 DNA sequence: TGTGCCAGCAGCTTCACAGGGGGTCGAACCGGGGAGCTGTTTTTT.

The chain is built from TRBV9 and TRBJ1-1; TRBD1 is a possible D gene (5 bases). V was cut by 3 bases and J by 4 bases, with 10 bases left in between. There are 13 residues in the CDR3. Germline-derived CDR1 and CDR2 are SGDLS and YYNGEE. The CDR3 region has the DNA TGTGCCAGCAGCGGGGAGGGGAGCACTGAAGCTTTCTTT. Its protein product is CASSGEGSTEAFF.

V and J are TRBV29-1 and TRBJ1-2; 9 nucleotides align to TRBD1. This CDR3 region has 13 residues. Germline CDR1 is SQVTM and CDR2 is ANQGSEA. Germline trimming cut 2 bases from V and 7 bases from J; bases unmatched to any gene: 5. The CDR3: CSVEMDRGPGYTF. CDR3 in DNA: TGCAGCGTTGAAATGGACAGGGGACCTGGCTACACCTTC.

The V gene is TRBV2, the J gene TRBJ2-2, with 9 bases identical to TRBD2. Germline loops: CDR1 SNHLY, CDR2 FYNNEI. The CDR3 totals 17 residues. The trim removed 9 bases at V and 5 bases at J, leaving 16 bases unmatched. The CDR3 sequence is CASLNYRTSEVTGELFF. DNA for the CDR3: TGTGCCAGTCTGAATTACCGGACTAGCGAAGTTACCGGGGAGCTGTTTTTT.

The chain joins TRBV4-1 to TRBJ2-1, with a possible D match to TRBD1 (5 bases). Looked up from germline, CDR1 is MGHRA and CDR2 is YSYEKL. The CDR3 is 17 amino acids. The V end lost 1 base, the J end lost 0 bases, and 13 bases lay between the germline ends. In nucleotides, the CDR3 is TGCGCCAGCAGCCAAGGACAGCGTATTAGCTCCTACAATGAGCAGTTCTTC. Residues: CASSQGQRISSYNEQFF.

This clone turned up a few times. The chain combines TRBV19 with TRBJ1-1; D uncertain. CDR1 is LNHDA and CDR2 is SQIVND in the germline V gene (reference sequence). The length of the CDR3 is 11 residues. V was trimmed by 7 bases and J by 6 bases, leaving 9 bases between them. The CDR3 loop reads CASNGVSEAFF. The CDR3 DNA sequence: TGTGCCAGTAATGGAGTGTCTGAAGCTTTCTTT.

V and J are TRBV27 and TRBJ1-3; D call uncertain. This CDR3 is 13 amino acids long. The germline CDR1 and CDR2 sequences are MNHEY and SMNVEV (reference sequence). Trimming left V 3 bases short and J 0 bases short, with 3 bases between. This chain's CDR3 is CASSFSSGNTIYF. CDR3 sequence (DNA): TGTGCCAGCAGTTTCAGCTCTGGAAACACCATATATTTT.

V usage is TRBV6-4 and J usage is TRBJ2-7; TRBD2 aligns across 9 bases. Germline V gives CDR1 MRHNA, CDR2 SNTAGT. V lost 6 bases, J lost 2 bases, and 5 bases stayed unmatched. The CDR3 has 14 residues. The CDR3 DNA reads TGTGCCAGCAGCCGGCTAGCGGGACCCTACGAGCAGTACTTC. This codes for CASSRLAGPYEQYF.

The rearrangement links TRBV7-9 to TRBJ1-5; D unresolved. The CDR3 is 15 residues long. Trimming took off 5 bases at V and 6 bases at J, with 17 bases between the two ends. Germline V CDR1 and CDR2: SEHNR, FQNEAQ (reference sequence). CDR3 protein: CASSLTPPEGQPQHF. For the CDR3, the DNA is TGTGCCAGCAGCCTAACGCCTCCAGAGGGTCAGCCCCAGCATTTT.

This rearrangement joins TRBV5-1 to TRBJ1-2, with D uncertain. The length of the CDR3 is 12 residues. The germline V and J ends were trimmed by 0 bases and 5 bases, with 5 bases remaining between them. Germline V gene sequence: CDR1 SGHRS, CDR2 YFSETQ. CDR3 coding DNA: TGCGCCAGCAGCTTGGGGAGTTATGGCTACACCTTC. Residues: CASSLGSYGYTF.

V gene TRBV18 combines with J gene TRBJ2-1, with a tentative D call TRBD2 (5 bases). Germline V gives CDR1 KGHSH, CDR2 LQKENI. With 3 bases removed from V and 1 base from J, the gap between germline ends came to 10 bases. CDR3 length: 15 residues. CDR3 residues: CASSPASGSYNEQFF. The DNA for the CDR3 is TGTGCCAGCTCACCGGCCAGCGGTTCCTACAATGAGCAGTTCTTC.

The chain uses TRBV10-3 and TRBJ2-3; 8 bases match TRBD2. Germline values: CDR1 ENHRY, CDR2 SYGVKD. This CDR3 is built from 14 residues. Trimming took 3 bases from V and 6 from J; bases not matched to a gene: 5. Here the CDR3 DNA reads TGTGCCATCAGTGAATCGGGAGGGCTCGATACGCAGTATTTT. Protein product: CAISESGGLDTQYF.

This clone occurred once. The chain employs TRBV6-6 and TRBJ2-5; possible D gene TRBD2, 6 bases. Deletions cut 1 base from V and 5 bases from J, with 17 bases between. CDR1 is MNHNY, CDR2 SVGAGI, per germline (reference sequence). The CDR3 has 16 amino acids. This CDR3 is CASSYLETGDGETQYF. In DNA, the CDR3 is TGTGCCAGCAGTTACTTAGAAACGGGAGACGGGGAGACCCAGTACTTC.

The chain employs TRBV6-5 and TRBJ2-2; possible D gene TRBD1, 5 bases. Germline assignment: CDR1 MNHEY and CDR2 SVGAGI. V was trimmed by 6 bases and J by 3 bases, leaving 11 bases between them. This CDR3 comprises 14 residues. The CDR3 nucleotides read TGTGCCAGCAGCATGACAGCTTACACCGGGGAGCTGTTTTTT. Translating gives CASSMTAYTGELFF.

The CDR3 is CASSQGWMGKAYGYTF. CDR3 DNA sequence: TGTGCCAGCAGCCAAGGTTGGATGGGCAAAGCCTATGGCTACACCTTC. The chain combines TRBV4-2 with TRBJ1-2; unclear D gene. CDR1 and CDR2 (germline): LGHNA, YNFKEQ. The CDR3 extends over 16 amino acids. V gave up 1 base and J gave up 4 bases, with 16 bases separating them.

This clone was recorded only once. The CDR3 region is CASSDRDTTYEQYF. CDR3 coding DNA: TGTGCCAGCAGCGACCGGGACACTACCTACGAGCAGTACTTC. The genes are TRBV11-2 and TRBJ2-7; a weak D match, TRBD1 (6 bases). Trimming removed 5 bases from V and 2 bases from J, with 13 bases in between. CDR1 and CDR2 from the germline V gene are SGHAT and FQNNGV. The CDR3 is 14 amino acids.

This clone was found a few times. Other DNA sequences in this sample translate to the same CDR3. The rearrangement joins TRBV29-1 to TRBJ1-1; D is uncertain. Germline CDR1 SQVTM, CDR2 ANQGSEA. V was cut by 0 bases and J by 1 base, with 6 bases left in between. The CDR3 contains 13 residues. CDR3 bases: TGCAGCGTTGAAGATGGGAGGAACACTGAAGCTTTCTTT. Amino acid sequence: CSVEDGRNTEAFF.

This chain joins TRBV11-3 and TRBJ2-3, with D possibly TRBD2 on 5 matching bases. The CDR3 consists of 14 residues. Trimming took 2 bases from V and 6 from J, leaving 12 bases between them. The germline CDR1 and CDR2 sequences are SGHNT and YENEEA. The CDR3 loop reads CASSLYGDSDTQYF. CDR3 in DNA: TGTGCCAGCAGCTTATACGGGGATTCCGATACGCAGTATTTT.

The V gene is TRBV29-1, the J gene TRBJ1-3; D might be TRBD1 (6 bases). The CDR3 loop spans 13 amino acids. V lost 5 bases, J lost 3 bases, and 11 bases lay in between. Germline CDR1 SQVTM, CDR2 ANQGSEA. As DNA, the CDR3 is TGCAGCGTTCAACAGGGCGGTGGAAACACCATATATTTT. Translated: CSVQQGGGNTIYF. Drawing the rest from reference TRBV29-1 and TRBJ1-3, the complete variable domain is SAVISQKPSRDICQRGTSLTIQCQVDSQVTMMFWYRQQPGQSLTLIATANQGSEATYESGFVIDKFPISRPNLTFSTLTVSNMSPEDSSIYLCSVQQGGGNTIYFGEGSWLTVV.

This clone has just one count. The chain joins TRBV4-3 to TRBJ2-5; D not certain. The CDR3 sequence is 17 residues long. The V end was cut by 0 bases, the J end by 3 bases, with 17 bases between. Germline V lookup: CDR1 LGHNA, CDR2 YSLEER. The CDR3 spells CASSQDAARGAEETQYF. The CDR3 DNA reads as TGCGCCAGCAGCCAAGATGCCGCTCGCGGCGCGGAAGAGACCCAGTACTTC.

This clone is a singleton in its sample. CDR3 bases: TGTGCCAGCAGCTTAGGACAGGGCACAGATACGCAGTATTTT. Its protein product is CASSLGQGTDTQYF. The rearrangement uses TRBV11-3 and TRBJ2-3; D possibly corresponds to TRBD1 (6 bases). This CDR3 has 14 residues. V was clipped by 1 base and J by 1 base, with 6 bases between them. Germline loops: CDR1 SGHNT, CDR2 YENEEA.